This T cell receptor (beta chain) was obtained from a study of blood T cell repertoires in COVID-19. In the study overall: From the United States, Italy and Spain came samples of acute and convalescent COVID-19. The cDNA or gDNA used as material had been derived from T cells, B-cell-depleted T cells, or PBMCs.

As processed by the authors: Researchers report that nucleated cell counts were estimated from reference gene primer amplification. Method: immunoSEQ multiplex PCR; TCRdb's copy keeps in-frame clones and lacks some. D and trimming were read from the DNA, whereas the V and J calls and clone size are those reported in that table. Counted here are 110,000 or so clones, about four fifths occurring once; the ten biggest clones make up 8.5% to 12%. This clonotype was obtained from a human donor in a cohort sampled during active COVID-19. Source material: peripheral blood.

Here the CDR3 reads CASSLRTDLSYEQYF. CDR3 DNA sequence: TGTGCCAGCAGTTTGCGGACAGACCTTTCCTACGAGCAGTACTTC. V gene TRBV27 combines with J gene TRBJ2-7; D perhaps matches TRBD1 (6 bases). V shed 3 bases and J shed 1 base, with 13 bases lying between them. The CDR3 has 15 amino acids. The germline gives CDR1 MNHEY, CDR2 SMNVEV (reference sequence).